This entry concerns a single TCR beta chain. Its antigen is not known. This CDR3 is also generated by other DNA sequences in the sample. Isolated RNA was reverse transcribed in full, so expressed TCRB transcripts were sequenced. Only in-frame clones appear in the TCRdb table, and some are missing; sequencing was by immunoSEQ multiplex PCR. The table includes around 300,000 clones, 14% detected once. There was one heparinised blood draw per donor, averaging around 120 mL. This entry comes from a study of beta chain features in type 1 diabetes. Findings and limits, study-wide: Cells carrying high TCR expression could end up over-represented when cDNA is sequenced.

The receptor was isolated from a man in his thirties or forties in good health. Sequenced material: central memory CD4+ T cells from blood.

The CDR3 sequence: CASSVGEGEQFF. DNA for the CDR3: TGTGCCAGCAGCGTGGGGGAGGGTGAGCAGTTCTTC. This chain uses TRBV9 with TRBJ2-1, with TRBD2 identical over 7 bases. Trimming cost V 2 bases and J 9 bases; bases outside gene matches: 2. This CDR3 region has 12 residues. From germline, CDR1 is SGDLS and CDR2 YYNGEE.